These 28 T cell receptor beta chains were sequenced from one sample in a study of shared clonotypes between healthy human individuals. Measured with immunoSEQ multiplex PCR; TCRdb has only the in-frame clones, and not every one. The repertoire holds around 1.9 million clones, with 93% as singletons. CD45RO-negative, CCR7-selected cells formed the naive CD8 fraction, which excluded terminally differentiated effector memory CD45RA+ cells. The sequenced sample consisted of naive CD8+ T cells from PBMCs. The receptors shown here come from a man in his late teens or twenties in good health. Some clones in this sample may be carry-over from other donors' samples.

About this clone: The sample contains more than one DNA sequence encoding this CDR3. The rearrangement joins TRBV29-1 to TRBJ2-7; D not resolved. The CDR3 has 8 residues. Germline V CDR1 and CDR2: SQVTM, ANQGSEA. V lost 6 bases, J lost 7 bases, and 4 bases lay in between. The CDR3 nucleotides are TGCAGCGTAGGTGAGCAGTACTTC. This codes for CSVGEQYF.

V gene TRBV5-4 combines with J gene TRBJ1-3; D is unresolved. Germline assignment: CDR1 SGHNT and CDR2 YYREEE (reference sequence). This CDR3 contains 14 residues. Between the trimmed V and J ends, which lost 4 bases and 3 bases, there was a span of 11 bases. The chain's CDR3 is CASSEDGNGNTIYF. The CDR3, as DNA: TGTGCCAGCAGCGAGGACGGGAATGGAAACACCATATATTTT.

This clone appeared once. The DNA of the CDR3 is TGTGCCACCAGCAGAGATCCCTTGACAGGCAATGGCTATGGCTACACCTTC. This codes for CATSRDPLTGNGYGYTF. The chain employs TRBV15 and TRBJ1-2; tentatively, D is TRBD1 (6 bases). V shed 0 bases and J shed 4 bases, with 18 bases lying between them. The V gene's germline CDR1 is LNHNV and CDR2 YYDKDF (reference sequence). The CDR3 spans 17 residues.

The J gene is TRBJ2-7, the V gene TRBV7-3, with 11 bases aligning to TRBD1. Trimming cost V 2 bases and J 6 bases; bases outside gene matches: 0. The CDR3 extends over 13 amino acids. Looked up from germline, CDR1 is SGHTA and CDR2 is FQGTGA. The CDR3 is CASSLGTGGEQYF. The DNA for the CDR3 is TGTGCCAGCAGCTTAGGGACAGGGGGCGAGCAGTACTTC. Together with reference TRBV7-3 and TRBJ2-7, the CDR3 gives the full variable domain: GAGVSQTPSNKVTEKGKYVELRCDPISGHTALYWYRQSLGQGPEFLIYFQGTGAADDSGLPNDRFFAVRPEGSVSTLKIQRTERGDSAVYLCASSLGTGGEQYFGPGTRLTVT.

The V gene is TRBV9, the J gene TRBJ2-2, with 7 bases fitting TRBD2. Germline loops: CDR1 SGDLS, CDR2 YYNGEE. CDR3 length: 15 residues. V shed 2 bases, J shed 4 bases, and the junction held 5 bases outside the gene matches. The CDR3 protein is CASSVAGVPTGELFF. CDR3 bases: TGTGCCAGCAGCGTTGCGGGAGTCCCCACCGGGGAGCTGTTTTTT.

The CDR3 here is CAISEGAGAGYEQYF. For the CDR3, the DNA is TGTGCCATCAGTGAGGGAGCGGGAGCAGGGTACGAGCAGTACTTC. V gene TRBV10-3 combines with J gene TRBJ2-7; TRBD2 matches at 8 bases. The length of the CDR3 is 15 residues. V was pared by 2 bases and J by 4 bases, with 7 bases of the junction left unmatched. Per the germline V gene, CDR1 is ENHRY and CDR2 is SYGVKD.

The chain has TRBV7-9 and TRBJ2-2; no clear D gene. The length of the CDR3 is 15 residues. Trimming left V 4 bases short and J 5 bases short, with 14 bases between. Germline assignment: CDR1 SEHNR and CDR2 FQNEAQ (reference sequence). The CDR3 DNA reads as TGTGCCAGCAGCTCTCCTGCAGAGGCGACCGGGGAGCTGTTTTTT. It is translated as CASSSPAEATGELFF. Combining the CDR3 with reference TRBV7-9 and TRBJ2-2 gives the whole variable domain DTGVSQNPRHKITKRGQNVTFRCDPISEHNRLYWYRQTLGQGPEFLTYFQNEAQLEKSRLLSDRFSAERPKGSFSTLEIQRTEQGDSAMYLCASSSPAEATGELFFGEGSRLTVL.

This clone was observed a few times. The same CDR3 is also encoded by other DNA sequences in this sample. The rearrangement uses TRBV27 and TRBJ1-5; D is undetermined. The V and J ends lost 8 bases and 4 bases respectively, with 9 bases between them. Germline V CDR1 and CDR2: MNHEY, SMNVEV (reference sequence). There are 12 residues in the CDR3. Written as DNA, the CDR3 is TGTGCCAGCGGACGGGGAAATCAGCCCCAGCATTTT. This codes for CASGRGNQPQHF.

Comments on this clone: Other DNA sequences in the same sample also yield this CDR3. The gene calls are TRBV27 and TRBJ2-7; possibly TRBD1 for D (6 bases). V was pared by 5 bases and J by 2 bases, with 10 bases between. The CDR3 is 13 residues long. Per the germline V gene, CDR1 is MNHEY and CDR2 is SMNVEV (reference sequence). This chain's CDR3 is CASSPGATYEQYF. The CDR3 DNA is TGTGCCAGCAGTCCAGGGGCAACCTACGAGCAGTACTTC.

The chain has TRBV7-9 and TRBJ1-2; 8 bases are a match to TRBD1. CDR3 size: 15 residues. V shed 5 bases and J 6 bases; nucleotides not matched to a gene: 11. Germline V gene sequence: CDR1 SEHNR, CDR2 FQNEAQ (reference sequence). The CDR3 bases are TGTGCCAGCAGCAACAAAGGACAGGGAGAGGATGGCTACACCTTC. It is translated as CASSNKGQGEDGYTF.

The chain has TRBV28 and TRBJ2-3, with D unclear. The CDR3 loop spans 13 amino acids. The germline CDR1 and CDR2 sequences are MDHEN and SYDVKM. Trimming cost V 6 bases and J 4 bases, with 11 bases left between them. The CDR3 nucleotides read TGTGCCAGCAGATTTCCTTCGGCAGATACGCAGTATTTT. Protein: CASRFPSADTQYF.

CDR3 DNA: TGTGCCAGTAGTCTACGAGCGGGAAACAATGAGCAGTTCTTC. Its protein product is CASSLRAGNNEQFF. V usage is TRBV19 and J usage is TRBJ2-1; TRBD2 agrees at 7 bases. The CDR3 is 14 amino acids. After removal of 5 bases from V and 5 bases from J, the junction contained 6 bases not matched to a gene. The germline V gene has CDR1 LNHDA and CDR2 SQIVND (reference sequence).

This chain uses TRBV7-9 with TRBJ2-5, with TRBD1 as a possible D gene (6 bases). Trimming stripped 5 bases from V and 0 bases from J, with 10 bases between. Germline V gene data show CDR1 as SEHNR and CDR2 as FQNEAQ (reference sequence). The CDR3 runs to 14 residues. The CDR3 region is CASSHRDNQETQYF. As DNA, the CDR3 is TGTGCCAGCAGCCACCGGGACAACCAAGAGACCCAGTACTTC.

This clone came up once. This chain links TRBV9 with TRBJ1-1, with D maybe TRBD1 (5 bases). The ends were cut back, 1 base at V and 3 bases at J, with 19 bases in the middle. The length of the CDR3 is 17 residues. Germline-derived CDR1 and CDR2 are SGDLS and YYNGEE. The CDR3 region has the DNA TGTGCCAGCAGCGTAAACGAGGGGCGCCCAGGTGACACTGAAGCTTTCTTT. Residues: CASSVNEGRPGDTEAFF. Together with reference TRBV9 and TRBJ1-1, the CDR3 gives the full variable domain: DSGVTQTPKHLITATGQRVTLRCSPRSGDLSVYWYQQSLDQGLQFLIQYYNGEERAKGNILERFSAQQFPDLHSELNLSSLELGDSALYFCASSVNEGRPGDTEAFFGQGTRLTVV.

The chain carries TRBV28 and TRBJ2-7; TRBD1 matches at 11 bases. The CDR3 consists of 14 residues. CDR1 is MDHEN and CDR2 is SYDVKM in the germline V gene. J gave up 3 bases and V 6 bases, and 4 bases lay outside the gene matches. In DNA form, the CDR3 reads TGTGCCAGCAGCCCGGGACAGGGGGTCTACGAGCAGTACTTC. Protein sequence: CASSPGQGVYEQYF.

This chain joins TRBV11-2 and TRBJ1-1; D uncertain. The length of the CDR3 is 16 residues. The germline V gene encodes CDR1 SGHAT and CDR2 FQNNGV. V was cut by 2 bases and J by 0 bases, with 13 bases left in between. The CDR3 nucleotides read TGTGCCAGCAGCTTAATCCGGGCCCTAATGAACACTGAAGCTTTCTTT. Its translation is CASSLIRALMNTEAFF.

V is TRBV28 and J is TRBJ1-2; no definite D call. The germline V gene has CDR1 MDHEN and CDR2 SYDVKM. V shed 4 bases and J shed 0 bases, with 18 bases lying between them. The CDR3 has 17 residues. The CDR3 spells CASSSLEEVKTNYGYTF. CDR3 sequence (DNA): TGTGCCAGCAGTTCCCTGGAAGAGGTAAAAACTAACTATGGCTACACCTTC.

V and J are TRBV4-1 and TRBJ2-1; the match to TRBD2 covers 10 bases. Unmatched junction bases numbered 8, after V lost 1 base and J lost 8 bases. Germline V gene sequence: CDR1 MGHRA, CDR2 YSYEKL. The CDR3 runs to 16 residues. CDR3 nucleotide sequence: TGCGCCAGCAGCCAAGGGCCTAGCGGGAGTGAGGATGAGCAGTTCTTC. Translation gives CASSQGPSGSEDEQFF.

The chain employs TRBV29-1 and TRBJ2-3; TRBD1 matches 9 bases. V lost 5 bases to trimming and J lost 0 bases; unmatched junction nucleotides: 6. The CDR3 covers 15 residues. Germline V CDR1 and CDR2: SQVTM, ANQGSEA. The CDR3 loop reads CSVSGTGSSTDTQYF. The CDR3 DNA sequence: TGCAGCGTTTCAGGGACAGGGAGTAGCACAGATACGCAGTATTTT.

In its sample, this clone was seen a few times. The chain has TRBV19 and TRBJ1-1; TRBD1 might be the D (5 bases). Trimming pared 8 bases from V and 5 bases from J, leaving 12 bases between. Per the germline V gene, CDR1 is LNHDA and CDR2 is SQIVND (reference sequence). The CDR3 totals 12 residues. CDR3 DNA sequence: TGTGCCAGTTCCTCAGGGAGGACTGAAGCTTTCTTT. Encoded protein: CASSSGRTEAFF.

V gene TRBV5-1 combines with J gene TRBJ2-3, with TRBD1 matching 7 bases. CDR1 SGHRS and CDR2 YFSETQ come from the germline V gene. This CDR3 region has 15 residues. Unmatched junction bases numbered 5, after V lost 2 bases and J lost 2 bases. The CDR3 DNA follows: TGCGCCAGCAGCTTCGGGACAGTTAACACAGATACGCAGTATTTT. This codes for CASSFGTVNTDTQYF.

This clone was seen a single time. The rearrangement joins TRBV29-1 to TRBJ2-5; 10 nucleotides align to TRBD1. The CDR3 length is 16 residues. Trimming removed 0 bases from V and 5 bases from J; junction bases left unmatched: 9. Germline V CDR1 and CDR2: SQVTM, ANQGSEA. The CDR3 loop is CSVEDPGQGGWETQYF. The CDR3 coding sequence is TGCAGCGTTGAAGATCCTGGACAGGGGGGGTGGGAGACCCAGTACTTC.

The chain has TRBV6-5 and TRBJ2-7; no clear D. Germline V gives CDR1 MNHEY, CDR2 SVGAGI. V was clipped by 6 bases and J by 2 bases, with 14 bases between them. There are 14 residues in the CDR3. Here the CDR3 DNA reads TGTGCCAGCAGCCCCAGGTTTCCAGCCTACGAGCAGTACTTC. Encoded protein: CASSPRFPAYEQYF.

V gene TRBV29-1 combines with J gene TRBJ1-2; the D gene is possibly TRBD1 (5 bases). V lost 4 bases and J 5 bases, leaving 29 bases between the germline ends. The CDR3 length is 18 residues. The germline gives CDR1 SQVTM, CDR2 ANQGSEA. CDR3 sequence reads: CSVAGDPGLGVGWYGYTF. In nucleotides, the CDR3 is TGCAGCGTTGCGGGGGACCCAGGCCTCGGCGTCGGCTGGTATGGCTACACCTTC.

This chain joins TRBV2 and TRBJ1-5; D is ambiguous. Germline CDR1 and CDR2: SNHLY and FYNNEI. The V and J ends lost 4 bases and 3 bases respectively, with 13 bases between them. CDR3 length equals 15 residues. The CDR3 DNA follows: TGTGCCAGCAGTGTCCAAGGGTCGACCAATCAGCCCCAGCATTTT. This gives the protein CASSVQGSTNQPQHF.

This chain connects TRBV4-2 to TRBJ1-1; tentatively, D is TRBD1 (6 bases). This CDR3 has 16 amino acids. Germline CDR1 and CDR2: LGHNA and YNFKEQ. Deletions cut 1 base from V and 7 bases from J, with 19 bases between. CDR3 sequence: CASSQGRGSNIDEAFF. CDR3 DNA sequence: TGTGCCAGCAGCCAAGGGAGGGGGTCCAATATAGATGAAGCTTTCTTT.

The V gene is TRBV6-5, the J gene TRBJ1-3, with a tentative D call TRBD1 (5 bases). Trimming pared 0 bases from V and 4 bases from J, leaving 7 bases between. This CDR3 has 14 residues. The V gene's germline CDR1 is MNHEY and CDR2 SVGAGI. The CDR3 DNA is TGTGCCAGCAGTTACTCCCCAGGGGGAAACACCATATATTTT. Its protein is CASSYSPGGNTIYF.

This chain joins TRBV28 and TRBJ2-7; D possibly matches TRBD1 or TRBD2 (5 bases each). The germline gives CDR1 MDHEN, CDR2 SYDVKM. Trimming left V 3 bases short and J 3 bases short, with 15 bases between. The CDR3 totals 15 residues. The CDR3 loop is CASSFLGEGDYEQYF. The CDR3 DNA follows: TGTGCCAGCAGTTTTCTCGGGGAAGGGGACTACGAGCAGTACTTC.